The rows below give T cell receptor beta chains drawn from one sample of a study of cytomegalovirus exposure and HLA in healthy donors. Sequenced by immunoSEQ multiplex PCR; TCRdb stores in-frame clones only, minus some. The sample includes approximately 170,000 clones, around 78% seen only once; the top ten take 1.5% to 1.7%. Sequencing was performed on PBMCs. The origin of the receptors is a man aged 35 to 55 in good health and CMV-seronegative. CDR3s include the opening cysteine and the closing phenylalanine or tryptophan. Each record gives: CDR3 length, J gene, D gene, clone size, V gene, CDR3 protein, CDR3 DNA. D genes are given only for firm matches. A row's size may be missing; if present it is once, few, many or a size class.

len: 14; j_gene: TRBJ2-1; d_gene: TRBD2; abundance: .; v_gene: TRBV18; CDR3aa: CASSLPGLAIEQFF; CDR3nt: TGTGCCAGCTCACTTCCGGGACTAGCGATTGAGCAGTTCTTC
len: 17; j_gene: TRBJ1-3; d_gene: .; abundance: .; v_gene: TRBV7-9; CDR3aa: CASSLQKDFSSGNTIYF; CDR3nt: TGTGCCAGCAGCTTACAAAAAGACTTCAGCTCTGGAAACACCATATATTTT
len: 16; j_gene: TRBJ2-1; d_gene: .; abundance: .; v_gene: TRBV9; CDR3aa: CASSDPAGVSYNEQFF; CDR3nt: TGTGCCAGCAGCGACCCAGCGGGTGTATCCTACAATGAGCAGTTCTTC
len: 15; j_gene: TRBJ2-7; d_gene: TRBD1; abundance: few; v_gene: TRBV27; CDR3aa: CASSLRTGGKGGQYF; CDR3nt: TGTGCCAGCAGTTTAAGGACAGGGGGTAAGGGCGGGCAGTACTTC
len: 15; j_gene: TRBJ2-7; d_gene: TRBD2; abundance: .; v_gene: TRBV5-6; CDR3aa: CASSPGLADPYEQYF; CDR3nt: TGTGCCAGCAGCCCGGGACTAGCGGACCCCTACGAGCAGTACTTC
len: 14; j_gene: TRBJ1-1; d_gene: .; abundance: .; v_gene: TRBV28; CDR3aa: CASSSGGSNTEAFF; CDR3nt: TGTGCCAGCAGTTCGGGAGGTTCGAACACTGAAGCTTTCTTT
len: 15; j_gene: TRBJ1-5; d_gene: .; abundance: .; v_gene: TRBV19; CDR3aa: CASSMWGGSNQPQHF; CDR3nt: TGTGCCAGTAGTATGTGGGGGGGTAGCAATCAGCCCCAGCATTTT
len: 13; j_gene: TRBJ1-5; d_gene: .; abundance: .; v_gene: TRBV18; CDR3aa: CASSPAQNQPQHF; CDR3nt: TGTGCCAGCTCACCCGCACAGAATCAGCCCCAGCATTTT
len: 14; j_gene: TRBJ2-1; d_gene: .; abundance: .; v_gene: TRBV27; CDR3aa: CASSLYRAYNEQFF; CDR3nt: TGTGCCAGCAGTTTATACAGGGCCTACAATGAGCAGTTCTTC
len: 14; j_gene: TRBJ1-5; d_gene: .; abundance: .; v_gene: TRBV10-3; CDR3aa: CAISAPGSNQPQHF; CDR3nt: TGTGCCATCAGTGCCCCAGGGTCCAATCAGCCCCAGCATTTT
len: 16; j_gene: TRBJ2-7; d_gene: .; abundance: .; v_gene: TRBV28; CDR3aa: CASLPRPGMGSYEQYF; CDR3nt: TGTGCCAGCTTGCCTCGTCCGGGTATGGGCTCCTACGAGCAGTACTTC
len: 12; j_gene: TRBJ1-5; d_gene: TRBD1; abundance: .; v_gene: TRBV27; CDR3aa: CATRTGNQPQHF; CDR3nt: TGTGCCACTCGGACAGGGAATCAGCCCCAGCATTTT
len: 14; j_gene: TRBJ2-2; d_gene: TRBD1; abundance: .; v_gene: TRBV7-7; CDR3aa: CAGQVLPNTGELFF; CDR3nt: TGTGCCGGACAGGTTTTACCGAACACCGGGGAGCTGTTTTTT
len: 13; j_gene: TRBJ2-2; d_gene: .; abundance: .; v_gene: TRBV6-1; CDR3aa: CASGKGMPGELFF; CDR3nt: TGTGCCAGCGGTAAGGGGATGCCCGGGGAGCTGTTTTTT
len: 15; j_gene: TRBJ1-2; d_gene: .; abundance: .; v_gene: TRBV30; CDR3aa: CAWSSTGGFGYGYTF; CDR3nt: TGTGCCTGGAGTTCAACGGGGGGATTCGGCTATGGCTACACCTTC
len: 14; j_gene: TRBJ2-7; d_gene: TRBD1; abundance: few; v_gene: TRBV28; CDR3aa: CASSRQGAKYEQYF; CDR3nt: TGTGCCAGCAGTAGACAGGGGGCTAAATACGAGCAGTACTTC
len: 13; j_gene: TRBJ1-2; d_gene: .; abundance: .; v_gene: TRBV6-1; CDR3aa: CASQTEINYGYTF; CDR3nt: TGTGCCAGCCAGACAGAGATCAACTATGGCTACACCTTC
len: 16; j_gene: TRBJ2-2; d_gene: .; abundance: .; v_gene: TRBV18; CDR3aa: CASSPPSRVDTGELFF; CDR3nt: TGTGCCAGCTCACCTCCTTCCCGGGTCGACACCGGGGAGCTGTTTTTT
len: 14; j_gene: TRBJ1-5; d_gene: .; abundance: .; v_gene: TRBV30; CDR3aa: CAWSVGGYNQPQHF; CDR3nt: TGTGCCTGGAGTGTAGGAGGGTACAATCAGCCCCAGCATTTT
len: 16; j_gene: TRBJ2-5; d_gene: .; abundance: .; v_gene: TRBV10-3; CDR3aa: CAISGNLGSGEETQYF; CDR3nt: TGTGCCATCAGTGGAAATTTGGGTAGCGGCGAAGAGACCCAGTACTTC
len: 15; j_gene: TRBJ1-2; d_gene: .; abundance: few; v_gene: TRBV5-5; CDR3aa: CASSLLGQTNYGYTF; CDR3nt: TGTGCCAGCAGCTTGCTCGGACAGACCAACTATGGCTACACCTTC
len: 15; j_gene: TRBJ2-3; d_gene: .; abundance: .; v_gene: TRBV7-2; CDR3aa: CASSLEEGPPDTQYF; CDR3nt: TGTGCCAGCAGCTTAGAGGAGGGCCCCCCAGATACGCAGTATTTT
len: 19; j_gene: TRBJ2-4; d_gene: .; abundance: .; v_gene: TRBV7-9; CDR3aa: CSSSLGPTGGVLAKNIQYF; CDR3nt: TGTTCCAGCAGCTTAGGTCCTACGGGCGGGGTATTAGCCAAAAACATTCAGTACTTC
len: 12; j_gene: TRBJ2-5; d_gene: .; abundance: .; v_gene: TRBV2; CDR3aa: CARQQAQETQYF; CDR3nt: TGTGCCAGACAGCAGGCCCAAGAGACCCAGTACTTC
len: 18; j_gene: TRBJ1-1; d_gene: .; abundance: .; v_gene: TRBV21-1; CDR3aa: CASSKEVKSGRQNTEAFF; CDR3nt: TGTGCCAGCAGCAAAGAAGTCAAGTCAGGGCGGCAGAACACTGAAGCTTTCTTT
len: 14; j_gene: TRBJ2-5; d_gene: TRBD1; abundance: .; v_gene: TRBV19; CDR3aa: CASRQQGGQETQYF; CDR3nt: TGTGCCAGTAGGCAACAGGGGGGACAAGAGACCCAGTACTTC
len: 17; j_gene: TRBJ1-5; d_gene: .; abundance: .; v_gene: TRBV21-1; CDR3aa: CASSKTYRAGGSQPQHF; CDR3nt: TGTGCCAGCAGCAAAACGTATCGGGCAGGGGGCAGTCAGCCCCAGCATTTT
len: 16; j_gene: TRBJ2-3; d_gene: TRBD2; abundance: .; v_gene: TRBV13; CDR3aa: CASSLGSGRAGDTQYF; CDR3nt: TGTGCCAGCAGCCTCGGTTCCGGGAGGGCCGGGGATACGCAGTATTTT